These 31 T cell receptor beta chains originate from one sample sequenced in a study of Tregs in tolerant kidney transplant recipients. TCRdb's table, derived via immunoSEQ multiplex PCR, lists solely in-frame clones and lacks some. Of under 300,000 clones in the sample, around 81% were seen once. Sequences were obtained from CD4+ T cells from blood. The source of these receptors is a human donor in good health.

This sequence joins TRBV18 and TRBJ2-2; possibly TRBD2 for D (6 bases). Trimming removed 3 bases at V and 4 bases at J, with 12 bases between. The CDR3 covers 15 residues. Germline CDR1 and CDR2: KGHSH and LQKENI. CDR3 amino acids: CASSPRELGTGELFF. The CDR3 nucleotides read TGTGCCAGCTCACCTCGGGAGTTGGGCACCGGGGAGCTGTTTTTT.

The rearrangement links TRBV6-5 to TRBJ1-2, with D maybe TRBD1 (5 bases). CDR1 is MNHEY, CDR2 SVGAGI, per germline. The CDR3 spans 15 residues. The V end lost 2 bases, the J end lost 4 bases, and 14 bases lay between the germline ends. The DNA of the CDR3 is TGTGCCAGCAGTTACGGTGGGGGGTTAAGCTATGGCTACACCTTC. Translation gives CASSYGGGLSYGYTF.

The chain combines TRBV5-1 with TRBJ2-7, with D possibly TRBD1 on 6 matching bases. V lost 0 bases and J lost 6, with 16 bases in between. The CDR3 loop spans 15 amino acids. Germline-derived CDR1 and CDR2 are SGHRS and YFSETQ. CDR3 bases: TGCGCCAGCAGCTTGGAACAGGGAGTACGGGCCGAGCAGTACTTC. This codes for CASSLEQGVRAEQYF.

V usage is TRBV6-1 and J usage is TRBJ1-2; unclear D gene. V gave up 7 bases and J gave up 2 bases, with 5 bases separating them. Germline V gene data show CDR1 as MNHNS and CDR2 as SASEGT. The CDR3 has 11 residues. CDR3 residues: CASKKNYGYTF. CDR3 coding DNA: TGTGCCAGCAAGAAGAACTATGGCTACACCTTC.

V and J are TRBV6-5 and TRBJ2-7; the match to TRBD2 covers 10 bases. The CDR3 consists of 13 residues. Germline V CDR1 and CDR2: MNHEY, SVGAGI. The trim removed 8 bases at V and 6 bases at J, leaving 7 bases unmatched. The CDR3 is CASSLAGGSEQYF. DNA of the CDR3: TGTGCCAGCTCATTAGCGGGAGGTTCCGAGCAGTACTTC.

This clone has just one count. The chain couples TRBV7-9 to TRBJ2-3; TRBD2 agrees at 8 bases. Germline values: CDR1 SEHNR, CDR2 FQNEAQ (reference sequence). This CDR3 contains 15 residues. Unmatched junction bases numbered 8, after V lost 5 bases and J lost 4 bases. This CDR3 reads CASSNGLAGPDTQYF. CDR3 nucleotide sequence: TGTGCCAGCAGCAACGGACTAGCCGGCCCAGATACGCAGTATTTT.

In this sample, this clone turned up a few times. This sequence joins TRBV5-1 and TRBJ2-7; unclear D gene. V was cut by 0 bases and J by 2 bases, with 6 bases left in between. Germline values: CDR1 SGHRS, CDR2 YFSETQ. The CDR3 has 13 residues. CDR3 DNA: TGCGCCAGCAGCTTGGTGCCAGCCTACGAGCAGTACTTC. Amino acid sequence: CASSLVPAYEQYF.

The chain recombines TRBV5-6 with TRBJ1-2; 8 bases fit TRBD1. There are 13 residues in the CDR3. Trimming removed 4 bases from V and 6 bases from J; junction bases left unmatched: 5. CDR1 is SGHDT, CDR2 YYEEEE, per germline. CDR3 coding DNA: TGTGCCAGCAGCCTCAGGGGGCGGGATGGCTACACCTTC. Translation gives CASSLRGRDGYTF.

The V call is TRBV6-1, the J call TRBJ1-5; no reliable D call. The CDR3 runs 13 residues. Germline V gene lookup returns CDR1 MNHNS and CDR2 SASEGT. Trimming shortened V by 5 bases and J by 7 bases, and 12 bases separated the two germline ends. The CDR3 protein is CASSSRNLQPQHF. The CDR3 DNA follows: TGTGCCAGCAGTTCGAGGAACCTCCAGCCCCAGCATTTT.

This clone is a singleton in its sample. At one end the junction does not follow the germline gene, possibly because of a read error. The chain links TRBV5-1 to TRBJ1-6; the D gene is possibly TRBD1 (6 bases). This CDR3 region has 16 residues. Germline-derived CDR1 and CDR2 are SGHRS and YFSETQ. The CDR3 spells CACRRTEKSYNSPLHF. CDR3 sequence (DNA): TGCGCCTGCAGGAGGACAGAGAAATCCTATAATTCACCCCTCCACTTT.

The chain uses TRBV5-1 and TRBJ2-3; 9 bases align to TRBD1. The V gene end was trimmed by 4 bases and the J gene end by 3 bases; junction bases not matched to a gene: 12. The CDR3 spans 17 residues. In germline, CDR1 is SGHRS, CDR2 YFSETQ. The CDR3 is CASSLNGQGFGTDTQYF. CDR3 nucleotides: TGCGCCAGCAGCCTGAACGGACAGGGGTTTGGGACAGATACGCAGTATTTT.

The chain combines TRBV2 with TRBJ1-1; D gene uncertain. The CDR3 length is 13 residues. Trimming removed 4 bases at V and 0 bases at J, with 6 bases between. From germline, CDR1 is SNHLY and CDR2 FYNNEI. CDR3 region: CASSGRLNTEAFF. The CDR3 bases are TGTGCCAGCAGTGGCCGTCTGAACACTGAAGCTTTCTTT.

The J gene is TRBJ2-5, the V gene TRBV18, with D perhaps matching TRBD1 (5 bases). The CDR3 has 14 amino acids. Germline V gives CDR1 KGHSH, CDR2 LQKENI. Trimming shortened V by 8 bases and J by 1 base, and 14 bases separated the two germline ends. The CDR3 spells CASADWGAQETQYF. For the CDR3, the DNA is TGTGCCAGCGCGGATTGGGGCGCCCAAGAGACCCAGTACTTC.

V usage is TRBV14 and J usage is TRBJ1-1; 7 bases are a match to TRBD1. Unmatched junction bases numbered 22, after V lost 6 bases and J lost 6 bases. This CDR3 has 18 residues. Germline V gene lookup returns CDR1 SGHDN and CDR2 FVKESK. The CDR3 nucleotides read TGTGCCAGCAGGGATGGGGGACACAGGGGTGGTTCGTCCTCTGAAGCTTTCTTT. Its translation is CASRDGGHRGGSSSEAFF.

This clone was seen more than once but under ten times. CDR3: CASSEQTGEHEKLFF. CDR3 DNA sequence: TGTGCCAGCAGTGAACAGACAGGGGAACATGAAAAACTGTTTTTT. The V call is TRBV6-1, the J call TRBJ1-4, with 8 bases that match TRBD1. The CDR3 covers 15 residues. Germline V gives CDR1 MNHNS, CDR2 SASEGT. The ends lost 2 bases at V and 6 bases at J; junction bases unmatched: 5.

The chain uses TRBV15 and TRBJ1-2; D is unclear. Germline loops: CDR1 LNHNV, CDR2 YYDKDF (reference sequence). This CDR3 region has 15 residues. V was shortened by 1 base and J by 3 bases, with 12 bases between the two germline ends. CDR3 DNA sequence: TGTGCCACCAGCAGAGCTCCGGGAGCCGACTATGGCTACACCTTC. Amino acid sequence: CATSRAPGADYGYTF.

The rearrangement joins TRBV5-1 to TRBJ2-6, with 8 bases lining up with TRBD1. The CDR3 has 16 residues. The ends lost 4 bases at V and 0 bases at J; junction bases unmatched: 3. Germline V lookup: CDR1 SGHRS, CDR2 YFSETQ. The CDR3 bases are TGCGCCAGCAGCGACAGGGGACCCTCTGGGGCCAACGTCCTGACTTTC. Protein sequence: CASSDRGPSGANVLTF.

The CDR3, as DNA: TGTGCCAGCAGCCTATTTAGGGGCTCCCTCTCTGGGGCCAACGTCCTGACTTTC. The encoded protein is CASSLFRGSLSGANVLTF. The chain uses TRBV2 and TRBJ2-6; a weak D match, TRBD1 (5 bases). The CDR3 is 18 residues long. Trimming pared 6 bases from V and 0 bases from J, leaving 18 bases between. CDR1 and CDR2 from the germline V gene are SNHLY and FYNNEI.

V gene TRBV5-1 combines with J gene TRBJ2-1, with D possibly matching TRBD2 (6 bases). Trimming left V 0 bases short and J 4 bases short, with 14 bases between. Per germline, CDR1 SGHRS and CDR2 YFSETQ. The CDR3 has 16 residues. The CDR3 DNA is TGCGCCAGCAGCTTGGAGTTAGGGGAGGTTTACAATGAGCAGTTCTTC. Amino acid sequence: CASSLELGEVYNEQFF.

In regard to this clone: The sample holds other DNA sequences that translate to the same CDR3. The chain links TRBV19 to TRBJ1-1; D is perhaps TRBD1 (5 bases). Germline CDR1 is LNHDA and CDR2 is SQIVND (reference sequence). The CDR3 spans 14 residues. V lost 3 bases and J lost 4, with 12 bases in between. The CDR3 is CASSIGGSSTEAFF. CDR3 nucleotides: TGTGCCAGTAGTATCGGGGGAAGTAGCACTGAAGCTTTCTTT.

This chain uses TRBV7-6 with TRBJ2-4, with TRBD2 identical over 12 bases. V lost 5 bases and J lost 2; bases outside the gene matches: 4. The germline CDR1 and CDR2 sequences are SGHVS and FNYEAQ. This CDR3 is 16 amino acids long. The CDR3 protein is CASSPGLAGSKNIQYF. CDR3 coding DNA: TGTGCCAGCAGCCCTGGACTAGCGGGGTCCAAAAACATTCAGTACTTC.

The rearrangement joins TRBV29-1 to TRBJ2-1; TRBD2 aligns across 7 bases. The CDR3 sequence is 18 residues long. With V trimmed by 7 bases and J by 1 base, 19 bases remained unmatched. CDR1 is SQVTM and CDR2 is ANQGSEA in the germline V gene. The DNA for the CDR3 is TGCAGCGCCCTGACTAGCCACATATTCTTTCGGTCCTACAATGAGCAGTTCTTC. Residues: CSALTSHIFFRSYNEQFF.

V usage is TRBV9 and J usage is TRBJ2-1, with 16 positions matching TRBD2. Germline-derived CDR1 and CDR2 are SGDLS and YYNGEE. The CDR3 runs to 20 residues. J was trimmed by 3 bases and V by 1 base; bases with no gene match: 10. The CDR3: CASSVTPGTSGGGHYNEQFF. The CDR3 DNA reads TGTGCCAGCAGCGTAACCCCCGGGACTAGCGGGGGGGGTCACTACAATGAGCAGTTCTTC.

This rearrangement joins TRBV18 to TRBJ1-1; 7 positions match TRBD1. The V gene end was trimmed by 2 bases and the J gene end by 8 bases; junction bases not matched to a gene: 8. The CDR3 consists of 14 residues. Germline lookup yields CDR1 KGHSH and CDR2 LQKENI. CDR3 nucleotide sequence: TGTGCCAGCTCACCAGGGATGCCGACAGGGGAAGCTTTCTTT. It is translated as CASSPGMPTGEAFF. Based on the CDR3 plus reference TRBV18 and TRBJ1-1, the full variable domain is NAGVMQNPRHLVRRRGQEARLRCSPMKGHSHVYWYRQLPEEGLKFMVYLQKENIIDESGMPKERFSAEFPKEGPSILRIQQVVRGDSAAYFCASSPGMPTGEAFFGQGTRLTVV.

The chain employs TRBV30 and TRBJ1-5, with 9 bases fitting TRBD1. CDR3 length: 13 amino acids. Per the germline V gene, CDR1 is GTSNPN and CDR2 is SVGIG (reference sequence). V lost 5 bases, J lost 6 bases, and 5 bases stayed unmatched. The DNA for the CDR3 is TGTGCCTGGGGGGGACAGGGCGGTCAGCCCCAGCATTTT. The encoded protein is CAWGGQGGQPQHF. Full variable domain (remainder filled in from reference TRBV30 and TRBJ1-5): SQTIHQWPATLVQPVGSPLSLECTVEGTSNPNLYWYRQAAGRGLQLLFYSVGIGQISSEVPQNLSASRPQDRQFILSSKKLLLSDSGFYLCAWGGQGGQPQHFGDGTRLSIL.

This clone was seen a handful of times. The chain combines TRBV30 with TRBJ2-4; TRBD2 aligns across 7 bases. Germline CDR1 GTSNPN, CDR2 SVGIG (reference sequence). The trim removed 2 bases at V and 1 base at J, leaving 5 bases unmatched. This CDR3 contains 15 residues. This chain's CDR3 is CAWSLGRGAKNIQYF. CDR3 coding DNA: TGTGCCTGGAGTCTTGGGCGGGGGGCCAAAAACATTCAGTACTTC.

The rearrangement links TRBV2 to TRBJ1-1; TRBD1 matches at 9 bases. Germline V CDR1 and CDR2: SNHLY, FYNNEI. Losses at the gene ends were 7 bases for V and 1 base for J; bases not matched to a gene: 4. This CDR3 is 14 amino acids long. The CDR3 is CASTLDRGNTEAFF. The CDR3, as DNA: TGTGCCAGCACCTTGGACAGGGGGAACACTGAAGCTTTCTTT.

The chain combines TRBV4-2 with TRBJ2-2; 7 bases align to TRBD1. Germline-derived CDR1 and CDR2 are LGHNA and YNFKEQ. V lost 0 bases, J lost 5 bases, and 9 bases stayed unmatched. The CDR3 is 17 residues long. CDR3 in DNA: TGTGCCAGCAGCCAAGATATGGGCCAGGGGGTTACCGGGGAGCTGTTTTTT. Residues: CASSQDMGQGVTGELFF.

The table lists this clone with a count of one. DNA of the CDR3: TGTGCCAGCAGTGAAGCGCTTCGTCTGGGGTACGAGCAGTACTTC. It is translated as CASSEALRLGYEQYF. This chain connects TRBV2 to TRBJ2-7; D is uncertain. In germline, CDR1 is SNHLY, CDR2 FYNNEI. With 0 bases removed from V and 4 bases from J, the gap between germline ends came to 13 bases. CDR3 length: 15 residues.

J is TRBJ2-2 and V is TRBV15; TRBD2 aligns across 11 bases. In germline, CDR1 is LNHNV, CDR2 YYDKDF (reference sequence). CDR3 size: 16 residues. The V segment lost 5 bases and the J segment 4 bases; nucleotides outside the gene matches: 6. CDR3 protein: CATSPVAGGPTGELFF. In DNA, the CDR3 is TGTGCCACCAGCCCGGTAGCGGGAGGGCCCACCGGGGAGCTGTTTTTT. The variable domain in full, with the rest retrieved from reference TRBV15 and TRBJ2-2, is DAMVIQNPRYQVTQFGKPVTLSCSQTLNHNVMYWYQQKSSQAPKLLFHYYDKDFNNEADTPDNFQSRRPNTSFCFLDIRSPGLGDTAMYLCATSPVAGGPTGELFFGEGSRLTVL.

The gene calls are TRBV6-5 and TRBJ2-7, with TRBD1 identical over 7 bases. V was clipped by 7 bases and J by 5 bases; unmatched bases: 8. The germline V gene has CDR1 MNHEY and CDR2 SVGAGI. This CDR3 is built from 13 residues. The CDR3 spells CASKKGAPDEQYF. The CDR3 DNA reads TGTGCCAGCAAAAAGGGGGCGCCTGACGAGCAGTACTTC.